This is a list of T cell receptor beta chains from one sample in a study of response to subunit inactivated influenza vaccine. TCRdb reprocessed the RT-PCR reads via MiXCR and lists one record per CDR3 protein. The data contain around 480,000 distinct CDR3 sequences, roughly 11% of them singletons. Sequenced here: PBMCs from blood, sampled 40 to 50 days after vaccination. Receptors originate from a man aged 45-65 years who received an inactivated influenza vaccine. Both conserved end residues are part of each CDR3. The order of the fields is J gene, CDR3 length, D gene, V gene, clone size, CDR3 protein, CDR3 DNA. A D gene is named only where the DNA matches it firmly. Clone size is stated in some rows and not others, as once, few, many or a class when expanded.

TRBJ2-3 16 TRBD2 TRBV7-2 . CASRGLAGGRTDTQYF TGTGCCAGCAGGGGATTAGCGGGGGGGCGCACAGATACGCAGTATTTT
TRBJ2-2 15 . TRBV24-1 few CATSDNRADTGELFF TGTGCCACCAGTGACAACAGGGCCGACACCGGGGAGCTGTTTTTT
TRBJ2-1 12 . TRBV9 . CASSVVSNEQFF TGTGCCAGCAGCGTAGTCTCGAATGAGCAGTTCTTC
TRBJ2-1 15 TRBD2 TRBV20-1 few CSARVSLGTSGEQFF TGCAGTGCTAGAGTTTCGTTAGGAACTAGCGGTGAGCAGTTCTTC
TRBJ1-4 15 . TRBV28 once CASRTRQFGNEKLFF TGTGCCAGCAGAACCCGACAGTTTGGTAATGAAAAACTGTTTTTT
TRBJ2-7 14 . TRBV3-1 . CASSRNSGDYEQYF TGTGCCAGCAGCCGGAATAGCGGAGACTACGAGCAGTACTTC
TRBJ2-6 15 . TRBV18 many CASSPTASGANVLTF TGTGCCAGCTCACCCACAGCCTCTGGGGCCAACGTCCTGACTTTC
TRBJ2-1 15 . TRBV6-1 . CASRTTRGNYNEQFF TGTGCCAGCAGAACAACTAGGGGAAATTACAATGAGCAGTTCTTC
TRBJ2-3 18 TRBD2 TRBV24-1 once CATSDGEPGGRFADTQYF TGTGCCACCAGTGATGGGGAACCGGGGGGGCGATTTGCAGATACGCAGTATTTT
TRBJ2-7 14 . TRBV20-1 few CSASVRGGSYEQYF TGCAGTGCTAGCGTCCGAGGAGGTTCCTACGAGCAGTACTTC
TRBJ2-7 15 . TRBV12-3/TRBV12-4 many CASTLGGGLPYEQYF TGTGCCAGCACCTTGGGTGGGGGGCTACCCTACGAGCAGTACTTC
TRBJ2-7 12 . TRBV20-1 many CSATNQGHEQYF TGCAGTGCTACCAATCAGGGCCACGAGCAGTACTTC
TRBJ2-1 16 TRBD2 TRBV20-1 . CSARVAGGIFYNEQFF TGCAGTGCTAGGGTCGCGGGAGGCATATTCTACAATGAGCAGTTCTTC
TRBJ2-7 14 TRBD1 TRBV6-5 many CASSSGTGSDEQYF TGTGCCAGCAGTTCCGGGACAGGGAGCGACGAGCAGTACTTC
TRBJ2-2 13 . TRBV12-3/TRBV12-4 many CASSLSVAGELFF TGTGCCAGCAGTTTATCGGTGGCCGGGGAGCTGTTTTTT
TRBJ1-5 17 TRBD1 TRBV5-5 . CASSLFGPGQYSQPQHF TGTGCCAGCAGCTTGTTTGGCCCGGGACAGTATAGTCAGCCCCAGCATTTT
TRBJ2-1 13 . TRBV24-1 many CATEGGTGVEQFF TGTGCCACGGAGGGGGGAACGGGAGTTGAGCAGTTCTTC
TRBJ2-5 10 . TRBV28 . CATRRETQYF TGTGCCACTAGACGGGAGACCCAGTACTTC
TRBJ2-6 16 . TRBV5-6 few CASSTSRVEGANVLTF TGTGCCAGCAGCACCTCCCGGGTTGAGGGGGCCAACGTCCTGACTTTC
TRBJ2-1 14 . TRBV6-1 many CASSPRGSYNEQFF TGTGCCAGCAGCCCCAGGGGATCCTACAATGAGCAGTTCTTC
TRBJ2-5 14 TRBD2 TRBV20-1 many CSAPSGVLRETQYF TGCAGTGCACCTAGCGGGGTTTTGCGGGAGACCCAGTACTTC
TRBJ1-1 15 . TRBV4-3 few CASSQDEGKYTEAFF TGCGCCAGCAGCCAAGATGAGGGCAAGTACACTGAAGCTTTCTTT